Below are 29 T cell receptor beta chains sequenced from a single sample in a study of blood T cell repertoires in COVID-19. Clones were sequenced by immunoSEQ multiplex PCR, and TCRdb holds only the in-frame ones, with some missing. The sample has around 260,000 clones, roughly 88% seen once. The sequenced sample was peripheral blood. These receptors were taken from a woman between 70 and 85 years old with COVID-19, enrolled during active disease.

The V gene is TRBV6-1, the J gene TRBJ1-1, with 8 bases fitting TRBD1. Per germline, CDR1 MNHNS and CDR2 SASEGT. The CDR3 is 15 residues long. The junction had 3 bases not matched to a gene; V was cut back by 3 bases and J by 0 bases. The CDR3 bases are TGTGCCAGCAGTGACGGACAGGGCCTGAACACTGAAGCTTTCTTT. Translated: CASSDGQGLNTEAFF.

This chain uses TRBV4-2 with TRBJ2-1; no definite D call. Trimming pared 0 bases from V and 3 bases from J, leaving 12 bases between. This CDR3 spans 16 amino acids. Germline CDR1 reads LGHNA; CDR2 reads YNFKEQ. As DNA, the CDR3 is TGTGCCAGCAGCCAAGATTTGGCGGATGACTACAATGAGCAGTTCTTC. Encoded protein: CASSQDLADDYNEQFF.

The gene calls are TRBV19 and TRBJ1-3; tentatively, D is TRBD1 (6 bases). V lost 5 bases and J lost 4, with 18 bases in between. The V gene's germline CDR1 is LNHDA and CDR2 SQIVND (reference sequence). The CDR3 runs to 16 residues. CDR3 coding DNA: TGTGCCAGTAGTCTGAATCGGGGACACGCCGGAAACACCATATATTTT. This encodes CASSLNRGHAGNTIYF.

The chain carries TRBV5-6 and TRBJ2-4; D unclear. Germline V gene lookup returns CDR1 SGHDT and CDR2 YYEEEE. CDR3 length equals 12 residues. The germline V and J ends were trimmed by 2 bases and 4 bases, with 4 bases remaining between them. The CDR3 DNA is TGTGCCAGCAGCTTTCAGAAAAACATTCAGTACTTC. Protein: CASSFQKNIQYF. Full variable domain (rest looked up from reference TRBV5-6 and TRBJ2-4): DAGVTQSPTHLIKTRGQQVTLRCSPKSGHDTVSWYQQALGQGPQFIFQYYEEEERQRGNFPDRFSGHQFPNYSSELNVNALLLGDSALYLCASSFQKNIQYFGAGTRLSVL.

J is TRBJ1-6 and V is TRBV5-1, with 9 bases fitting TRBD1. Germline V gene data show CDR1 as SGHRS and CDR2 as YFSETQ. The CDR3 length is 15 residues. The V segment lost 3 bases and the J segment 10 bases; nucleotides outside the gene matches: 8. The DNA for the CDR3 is TGCGCCAGCAGCTCCGGACAGGGGCCCCAATCACCCCTCCACTTT. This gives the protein CASSSGQGPQSPLHF.

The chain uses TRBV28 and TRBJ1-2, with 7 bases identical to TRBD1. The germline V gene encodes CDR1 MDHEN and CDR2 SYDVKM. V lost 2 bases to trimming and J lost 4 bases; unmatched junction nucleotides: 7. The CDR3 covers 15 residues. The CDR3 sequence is CASSLRRGRVYGYTF. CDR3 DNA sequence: TGTGCCAGCAGTTTAAGGAGGGGGCGGGTCTATGGCTACACCTTC.

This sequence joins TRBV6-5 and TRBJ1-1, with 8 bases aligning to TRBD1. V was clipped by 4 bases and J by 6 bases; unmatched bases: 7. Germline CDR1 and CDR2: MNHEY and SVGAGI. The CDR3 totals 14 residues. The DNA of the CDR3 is TGTGCCAGCAGTTTGTCAGGGGGCGCGGCTGAAGCTTTCTTT. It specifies CASSLSGGAAEAFF.

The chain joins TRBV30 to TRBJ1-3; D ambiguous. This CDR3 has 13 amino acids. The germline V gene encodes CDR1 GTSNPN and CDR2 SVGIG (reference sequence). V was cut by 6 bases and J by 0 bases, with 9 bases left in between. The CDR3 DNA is TGTGCCTGTTCTCGGAGCTCTGGAAACACCATATATTTT. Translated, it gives CACSRSSGNTIYF.

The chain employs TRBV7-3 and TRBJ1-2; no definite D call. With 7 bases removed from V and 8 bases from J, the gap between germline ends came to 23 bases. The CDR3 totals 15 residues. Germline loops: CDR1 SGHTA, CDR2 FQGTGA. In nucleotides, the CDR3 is TGTGCCAGCACAAAAGTAGGAGGGATTCCCGAAGGCTACACCTTC. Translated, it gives CASTKVGGIPEGYTF.

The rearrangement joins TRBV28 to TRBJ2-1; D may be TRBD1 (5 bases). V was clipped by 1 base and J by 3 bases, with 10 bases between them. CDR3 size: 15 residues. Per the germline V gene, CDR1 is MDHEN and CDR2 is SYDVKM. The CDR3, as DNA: TGTGCCAGCAGTTTATTTGGCAGGGTCTACAATGAGCAGTTCTTC. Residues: CASSLFGRVYNEQFF.

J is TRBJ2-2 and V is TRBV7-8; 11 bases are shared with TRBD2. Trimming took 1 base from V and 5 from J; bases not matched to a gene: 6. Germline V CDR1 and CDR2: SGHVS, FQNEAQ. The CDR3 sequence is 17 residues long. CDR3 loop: CASSLVAGGPRTGELFF. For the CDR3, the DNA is TGTGCCAGCAGCTTAGTAGCGGGAGGGCCGAGAACCGGGGAGCTGTTTTTT.

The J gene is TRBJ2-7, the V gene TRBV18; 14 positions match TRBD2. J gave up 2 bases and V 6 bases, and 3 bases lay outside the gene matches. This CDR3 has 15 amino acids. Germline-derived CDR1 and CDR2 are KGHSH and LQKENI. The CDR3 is CASSKGLAGAYEQYF. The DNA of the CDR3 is TGTGCCAGCTCCAAGGGACTAGCGGGAGCCTACGAGCAGTACTTC.

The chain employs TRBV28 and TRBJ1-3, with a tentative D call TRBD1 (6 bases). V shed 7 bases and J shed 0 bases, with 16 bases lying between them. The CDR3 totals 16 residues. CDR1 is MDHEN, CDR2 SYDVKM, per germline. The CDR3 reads CASISGTIVSGNTIYF. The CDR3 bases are TGTGCCAGCATTTCCGGGACAATAGTCTCTGGAAACACCATATATTTT.

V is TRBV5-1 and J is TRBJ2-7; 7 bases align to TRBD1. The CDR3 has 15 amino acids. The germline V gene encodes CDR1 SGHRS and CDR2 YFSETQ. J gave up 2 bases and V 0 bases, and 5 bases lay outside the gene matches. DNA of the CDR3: TGCGCCAGCAGCTTGGCCGGTGGACAGGCCTACGAGCAGTACTTC. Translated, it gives CASSLAGGQAYEQYF.

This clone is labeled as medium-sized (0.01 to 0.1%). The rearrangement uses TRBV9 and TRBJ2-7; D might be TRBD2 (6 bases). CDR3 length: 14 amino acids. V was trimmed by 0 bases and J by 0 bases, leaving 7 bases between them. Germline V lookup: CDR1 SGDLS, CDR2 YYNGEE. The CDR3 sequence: CASSVGLVSYEQYF. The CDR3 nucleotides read TGTGCCAGCAGCGTAGGACTAGTCTCCTACGAGCAGTACTTC.

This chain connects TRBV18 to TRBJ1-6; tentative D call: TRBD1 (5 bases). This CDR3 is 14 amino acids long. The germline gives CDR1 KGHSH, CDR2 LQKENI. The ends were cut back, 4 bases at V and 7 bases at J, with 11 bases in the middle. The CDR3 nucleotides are TGTGCCAGCTCACTGGGGGGGGAGAATTCACCCCTCCACTTT. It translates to CASSLGGENSPLHF.

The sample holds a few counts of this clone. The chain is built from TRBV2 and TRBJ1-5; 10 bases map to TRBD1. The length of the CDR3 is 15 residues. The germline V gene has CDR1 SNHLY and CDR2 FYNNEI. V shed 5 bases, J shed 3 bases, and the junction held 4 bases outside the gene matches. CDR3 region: CASSPDRGNNQPQHF. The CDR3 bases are TGTGCCAGCAGTCCGGACAGGGGGAACAATCAGCCCCAGCATTTT.

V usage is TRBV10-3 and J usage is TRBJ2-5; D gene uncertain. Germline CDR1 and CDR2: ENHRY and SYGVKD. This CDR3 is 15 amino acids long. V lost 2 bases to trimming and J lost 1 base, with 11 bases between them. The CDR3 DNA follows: TGTGCCATCAGTGAGGGTCTTGGCAGCCAAGAGACCCAGTACTTC. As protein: CAISEGLGSQETQYF.

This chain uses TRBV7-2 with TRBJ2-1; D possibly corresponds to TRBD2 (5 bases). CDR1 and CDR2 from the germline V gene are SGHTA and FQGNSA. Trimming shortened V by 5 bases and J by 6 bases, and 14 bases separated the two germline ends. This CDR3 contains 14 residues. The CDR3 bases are TGTGCCAGCAGCCCACTAATGCTAGCCAATGAGCAGTTCTTC. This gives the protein CASSPLMLANEQFF.

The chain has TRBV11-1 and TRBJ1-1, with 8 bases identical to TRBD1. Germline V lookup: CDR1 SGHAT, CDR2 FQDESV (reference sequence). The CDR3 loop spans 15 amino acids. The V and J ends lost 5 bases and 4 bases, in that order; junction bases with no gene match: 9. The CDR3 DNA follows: TGTGCCAGCAGCCCTCAGGGGGCTAGGGTCACTGAAGCTTTCTTT. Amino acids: CASSPQGARVTEAFF.

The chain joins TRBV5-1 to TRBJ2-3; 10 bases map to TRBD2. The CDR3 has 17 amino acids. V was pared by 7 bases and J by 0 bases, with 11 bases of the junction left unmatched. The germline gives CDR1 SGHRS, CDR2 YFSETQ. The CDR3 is CASSGAGGGSSTDTQYF. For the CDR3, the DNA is TGCGCCAGCTCCGGAGCGGGAGGGGGGTCAAGCACAGATACGCAGTATTTT.

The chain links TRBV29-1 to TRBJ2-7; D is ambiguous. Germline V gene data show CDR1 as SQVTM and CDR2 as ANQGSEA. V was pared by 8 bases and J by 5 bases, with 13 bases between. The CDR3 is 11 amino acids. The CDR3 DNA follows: TGCAGCCTGAGGTGGATGGACGAGCAGTACTTC. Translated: CSLRWMDEQYF.

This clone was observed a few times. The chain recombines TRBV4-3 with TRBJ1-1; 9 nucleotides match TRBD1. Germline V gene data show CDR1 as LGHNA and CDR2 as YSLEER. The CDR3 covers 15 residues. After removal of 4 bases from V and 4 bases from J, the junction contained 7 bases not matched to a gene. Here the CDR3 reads CASSRDRASPTEAFF. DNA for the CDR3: TGCGCCAGCAGCCGGGACAGGGCGTCGCCCACTGAAGCTTTCTTT.

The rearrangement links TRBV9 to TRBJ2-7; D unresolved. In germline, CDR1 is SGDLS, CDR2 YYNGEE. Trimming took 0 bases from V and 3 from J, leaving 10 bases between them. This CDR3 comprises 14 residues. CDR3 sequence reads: CASSVGLTDYEQYF. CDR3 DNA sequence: TGTGCCAGCAGCGTAGGGCTCACAGACTACGAGCAGTACTTC.

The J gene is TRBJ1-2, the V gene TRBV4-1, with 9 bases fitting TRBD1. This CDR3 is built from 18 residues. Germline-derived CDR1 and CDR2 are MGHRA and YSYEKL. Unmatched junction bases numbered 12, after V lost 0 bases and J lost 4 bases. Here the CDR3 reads CASSQDVPQGAVRYGYTF. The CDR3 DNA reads TGCGCCAGCAGCCAAGATGTACCACAGGGGGCTGTTCGCTATGGCTACACCTTC.

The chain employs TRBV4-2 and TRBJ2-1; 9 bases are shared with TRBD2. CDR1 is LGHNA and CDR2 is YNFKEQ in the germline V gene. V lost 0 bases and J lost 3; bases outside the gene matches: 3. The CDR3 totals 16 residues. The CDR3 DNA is TGTGCCAGCAGCCAAGAGGCTAGCGGGAACTACAATGAGCAGTTCTTC. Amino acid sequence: CASSQEASGNYNEQFF.

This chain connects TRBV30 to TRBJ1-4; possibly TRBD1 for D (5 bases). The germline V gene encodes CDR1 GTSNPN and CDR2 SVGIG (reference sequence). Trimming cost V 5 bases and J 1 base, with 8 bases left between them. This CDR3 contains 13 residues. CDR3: CAWRGGTNEKLFF. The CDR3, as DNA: TGTGCCTGGCGGGGGGGAACTAATGAAAAACTGTTTTTT.

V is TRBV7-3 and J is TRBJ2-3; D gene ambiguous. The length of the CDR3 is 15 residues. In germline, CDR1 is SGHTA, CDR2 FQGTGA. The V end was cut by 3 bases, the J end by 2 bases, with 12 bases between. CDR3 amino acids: CASSLWPTSTDTQYF. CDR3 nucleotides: TGTGCCAGCAGCTTGTGGCCGACTTCCACAGATACGCAGTATTTT.

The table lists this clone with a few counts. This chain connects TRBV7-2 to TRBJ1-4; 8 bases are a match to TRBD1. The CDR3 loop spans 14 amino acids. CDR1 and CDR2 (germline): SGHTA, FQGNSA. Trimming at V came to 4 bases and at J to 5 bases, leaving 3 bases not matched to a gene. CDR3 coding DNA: TGTGCCAGCAGCTACCGGGACAGGAATGAAAAACTGTTTTTT. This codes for CASSYRDRNEKLFF.